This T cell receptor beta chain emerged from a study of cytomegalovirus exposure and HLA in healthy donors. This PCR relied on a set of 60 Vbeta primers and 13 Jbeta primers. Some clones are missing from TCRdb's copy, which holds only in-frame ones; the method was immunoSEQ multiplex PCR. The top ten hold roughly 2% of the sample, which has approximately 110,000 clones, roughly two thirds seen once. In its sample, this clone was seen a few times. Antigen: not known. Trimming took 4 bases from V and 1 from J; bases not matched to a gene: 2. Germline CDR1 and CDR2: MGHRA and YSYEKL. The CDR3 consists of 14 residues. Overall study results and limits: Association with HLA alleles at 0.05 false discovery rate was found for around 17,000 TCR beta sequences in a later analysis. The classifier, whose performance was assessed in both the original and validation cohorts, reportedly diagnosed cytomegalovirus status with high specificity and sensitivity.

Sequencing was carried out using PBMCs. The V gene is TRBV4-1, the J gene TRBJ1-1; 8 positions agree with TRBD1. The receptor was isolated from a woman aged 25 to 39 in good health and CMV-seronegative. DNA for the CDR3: TGCGCCAGCAGCCCCGACAGGGGGAACACTGAAGCTTTCTTT. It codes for CASSPDRGNTEAFF.